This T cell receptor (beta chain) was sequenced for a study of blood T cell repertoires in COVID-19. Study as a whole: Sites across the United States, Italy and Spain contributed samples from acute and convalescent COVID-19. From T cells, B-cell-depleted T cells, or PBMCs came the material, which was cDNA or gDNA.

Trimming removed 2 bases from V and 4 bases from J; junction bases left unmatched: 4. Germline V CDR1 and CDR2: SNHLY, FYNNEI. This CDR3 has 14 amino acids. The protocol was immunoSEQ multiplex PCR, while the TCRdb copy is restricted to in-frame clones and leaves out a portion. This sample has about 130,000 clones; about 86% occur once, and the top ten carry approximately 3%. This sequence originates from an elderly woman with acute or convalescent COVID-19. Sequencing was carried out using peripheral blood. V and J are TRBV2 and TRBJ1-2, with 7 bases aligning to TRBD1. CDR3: CASSEWTGSYGYTF. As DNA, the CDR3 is TGTGCCAGCAGTGAATGGACAGGATCCTATGGCTACACCTTC.